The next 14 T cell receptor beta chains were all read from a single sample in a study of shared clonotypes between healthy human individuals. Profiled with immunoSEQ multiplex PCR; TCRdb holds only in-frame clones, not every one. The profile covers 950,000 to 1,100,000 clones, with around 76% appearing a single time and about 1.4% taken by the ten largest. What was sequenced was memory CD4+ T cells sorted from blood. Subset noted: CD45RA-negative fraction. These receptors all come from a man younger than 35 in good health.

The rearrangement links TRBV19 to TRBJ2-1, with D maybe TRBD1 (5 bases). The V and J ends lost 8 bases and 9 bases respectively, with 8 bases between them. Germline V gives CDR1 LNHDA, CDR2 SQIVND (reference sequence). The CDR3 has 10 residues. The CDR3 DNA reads TGTGCCAGTGGGGCGGTTGAGCAGTTCTTC. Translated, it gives CASGAVEQFF.

DNA of the CDR3: TGTGCCATCCTTACCGGGACAGATAATTCACCCCTCCACTTT. It codes for CAILTGTDNSPLHF. This chain uses TRBV2 with TRBJ1-6; 7 positions agree with TRBD1. With V trimmed by 10 bases and J by 5 bases, 8 bases remained unmatched. Germline assignment: CDR1 SNHLY and CDR2 FYNNEI. The CDR3 extends over 14 amino acids.

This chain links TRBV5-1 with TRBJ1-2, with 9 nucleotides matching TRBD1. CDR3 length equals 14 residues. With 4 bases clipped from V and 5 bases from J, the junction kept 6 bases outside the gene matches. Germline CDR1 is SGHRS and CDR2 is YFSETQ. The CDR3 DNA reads TGCGCCAGCAGCCCGGAACAGGGGGCATATGGCTACACCTTC. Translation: CASSPEQGAYGYTF.

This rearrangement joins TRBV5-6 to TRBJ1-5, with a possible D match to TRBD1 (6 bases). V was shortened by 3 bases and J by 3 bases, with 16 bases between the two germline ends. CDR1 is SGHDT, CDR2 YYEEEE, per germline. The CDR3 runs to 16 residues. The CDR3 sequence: CASSSRGRGANQPQHF. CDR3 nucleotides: TGTGCCAGCAGCTCCCGGGGGAGGGGGGCCAATCAGCCCCAGCATTTT.

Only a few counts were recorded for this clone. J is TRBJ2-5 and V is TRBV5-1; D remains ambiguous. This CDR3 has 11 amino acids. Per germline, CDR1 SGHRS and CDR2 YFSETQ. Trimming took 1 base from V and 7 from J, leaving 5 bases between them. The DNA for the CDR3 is TGCGCCAGCAGCTTGACGGGGACCCAGTACTTC. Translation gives CASSLTGTQYF.

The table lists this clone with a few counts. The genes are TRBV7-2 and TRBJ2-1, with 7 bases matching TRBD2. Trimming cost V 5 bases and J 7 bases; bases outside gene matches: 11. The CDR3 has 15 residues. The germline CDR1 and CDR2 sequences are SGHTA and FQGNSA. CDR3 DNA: TGTGCCAGCAGCCCACGGGTAAGCGGGGTGAATGAGCAGTTCTTC. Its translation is CASSPRVSGVNEQFF.

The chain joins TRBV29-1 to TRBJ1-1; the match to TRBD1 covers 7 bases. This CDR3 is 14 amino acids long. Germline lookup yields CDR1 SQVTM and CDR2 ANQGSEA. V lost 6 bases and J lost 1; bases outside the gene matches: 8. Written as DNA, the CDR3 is TGCAGCGTCCGCTCCGGGACAGCGAACACTGAAGCTTTCTTT. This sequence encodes CSVRSGTANTEAFF.

CDR3 sequence reads: CASSRLGGFYNEQYF. For the CDR3, the DNA is TGTGCCAGCAGCCGGCTCGGGGGCTTCTATAACGAGCAGTACTTC. The rearrangement joins TRBV14 to TRBJ2-7; the D call may be TRBD1 or TRBD2 (6 bases each). The CDR3 extends over 15 amino acids. Germline-derived CDR1 and CDR2 are SGHDN and FVKESK. V lost 4 bases to trimming and J lost 5 bases, with 18 bases between them.

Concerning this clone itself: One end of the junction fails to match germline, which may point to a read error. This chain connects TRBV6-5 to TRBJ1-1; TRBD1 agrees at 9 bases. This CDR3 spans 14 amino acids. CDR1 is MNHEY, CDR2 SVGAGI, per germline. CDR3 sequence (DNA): TGTGCCAGCAGGGGGACAGGGCACCGCACTGAATCTTTCTTT. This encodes CASRGTGHRTESFF.

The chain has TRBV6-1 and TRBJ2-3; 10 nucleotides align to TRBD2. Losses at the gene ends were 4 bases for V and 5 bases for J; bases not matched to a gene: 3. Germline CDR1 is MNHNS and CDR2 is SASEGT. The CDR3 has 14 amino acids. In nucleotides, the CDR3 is TGTGCCAGCAGTGCTCTAGCGGGGGAAGATACGCAGTATTTT. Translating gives CASSALAGEDTQYF.

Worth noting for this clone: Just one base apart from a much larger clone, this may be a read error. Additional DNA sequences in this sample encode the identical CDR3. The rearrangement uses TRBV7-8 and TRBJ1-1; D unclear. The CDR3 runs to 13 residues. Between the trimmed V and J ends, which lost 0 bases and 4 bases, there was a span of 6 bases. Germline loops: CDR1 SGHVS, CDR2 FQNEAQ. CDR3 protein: CASSLAGITEAFF. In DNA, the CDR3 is TGTGCCAGCAGCTTAGCAGGGATCACTGAAGCTTTCTTT.

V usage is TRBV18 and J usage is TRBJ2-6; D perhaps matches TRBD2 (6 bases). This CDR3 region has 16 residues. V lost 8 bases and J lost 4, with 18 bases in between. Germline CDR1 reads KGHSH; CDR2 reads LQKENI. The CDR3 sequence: CASTPYGSVGANVLTF. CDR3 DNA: TGTGCCAGCACCCCCTACGGGAGTGTAGGGGCCAACGTCCTGACTTTC.

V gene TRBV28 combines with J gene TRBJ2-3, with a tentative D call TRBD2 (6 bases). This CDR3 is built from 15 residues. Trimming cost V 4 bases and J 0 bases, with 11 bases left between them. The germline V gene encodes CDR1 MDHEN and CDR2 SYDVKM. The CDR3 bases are TGTGCCAGCAGTTCCCCGCGGGGCAGCACAGATACGCAGTATTTT. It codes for CASSSPRGSTDTQYF.

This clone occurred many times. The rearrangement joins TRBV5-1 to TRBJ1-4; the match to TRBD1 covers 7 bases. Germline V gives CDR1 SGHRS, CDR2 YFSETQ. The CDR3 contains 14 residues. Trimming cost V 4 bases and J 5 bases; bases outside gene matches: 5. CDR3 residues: CASSPGTENEKLFF. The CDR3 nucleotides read TGCGCCAGCAGCCCCGGGACAGAAAATGAAAAACTGTTTTTT. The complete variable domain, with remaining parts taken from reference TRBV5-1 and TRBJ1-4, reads KAGVTQTPRYLIKTRGQQVTLSCSPISGHRSVSWYQQTPGQGLQFLFEYFSETQRNKGNFPGRFSGRQFSNSRSEMNVSTLELGDSALYLCASSPGTENEKLFFGSGTQLSVL.